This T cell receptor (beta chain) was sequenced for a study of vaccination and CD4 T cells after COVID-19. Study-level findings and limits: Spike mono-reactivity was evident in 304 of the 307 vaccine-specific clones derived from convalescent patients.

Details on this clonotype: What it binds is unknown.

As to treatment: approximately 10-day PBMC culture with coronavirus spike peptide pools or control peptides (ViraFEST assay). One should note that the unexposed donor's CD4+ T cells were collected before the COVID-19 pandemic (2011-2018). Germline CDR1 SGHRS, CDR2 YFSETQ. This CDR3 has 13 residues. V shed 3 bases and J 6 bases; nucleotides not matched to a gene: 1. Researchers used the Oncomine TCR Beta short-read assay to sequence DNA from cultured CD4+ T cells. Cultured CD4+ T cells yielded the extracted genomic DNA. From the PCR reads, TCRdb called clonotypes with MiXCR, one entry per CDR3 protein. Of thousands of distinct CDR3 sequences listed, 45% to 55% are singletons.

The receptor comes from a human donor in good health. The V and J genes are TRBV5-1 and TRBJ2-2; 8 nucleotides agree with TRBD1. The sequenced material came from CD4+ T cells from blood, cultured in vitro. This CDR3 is CASSSQGAGELFF. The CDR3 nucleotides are TGCGCCAGCAGCTCACAGGGGGCCGGGGAGCTGTTTTTT.